The 32 T cell receptor beta chains in this list originate from one sample, sequenced in a study of cytomegalovirus exposure and HLA in healthy donors. Both 60 Vbeta primers and 13 Jbeta primers went into the PCR. The protocol was immunoSEQ multiplex PCR, while the TCRdb copy is restricted to in-frame clones and leaves out a portion. The table lists about 200,000 clones, 70% to 85% of them singletons. The sample consisted of PBMCs. The source of these receptors is a boy between 2 and 10 years old in good health and CMV-seronegative.

The chain employs TRBV10-3 and TRBJ2-7; D call uncertain. V was pared by 3 bases and J by 5 bases, with 8 bases between. This CDR3 is built from 12 residues. Germline CDR1 and CDR2: ENHRY and SYGVKD. The CDR3 region is CAISDSFDEQYF. CDR3 coding DNA: TGTGCCATCAGTGACAGTTTCGACGAGCAGTACTTC.

This clone was detected a few times. V and J are TRBV12-1 and TRBJ2-5; the D call of TRBD2 is as the table states it, not checked on the DNA. TRBV12-1 is a documented pseudogene. This CDR3 has 16 residues. Here the CDR3 reads CASSWLERGAEETQYF. CDR3 DNA: TGTGCCAGCAGCTGGCTCGAGCGGGGGGCCGAAGAGACCCAGTACTTC.

V is TRBV7-2 and J is TRBJ2-5, with a tentative D call TRBD2 (6 bases). CDR1 is SGHTA and CDR2 is FQGNSA in the germline V gene. The CDR3 loop spans 16 amino acids. The V end was cut by 2 bases, the J end by 5 bases, with 18 bases between. The DNA for the CDR3 is TGTGCCAGCAGCTTATATAGCGGCGAAGGGCTGGAGACCCAGTACTTC. Translating gives CASSLYSGEGLETQYF. Filled out from reference TRBV7-2 and TRBJ2-5, the complete variable domain reads GAGVSQSPSNKVTEKGKDVELRCDPISGHTALYWYRQSLGQGLEFLIYFQGNSAPDKSGLPSDRFSAERTGGSVSTLTIQRTQQEDSAVYLCASSLYSGEGLETQYFGPGTRLLVL.

The CDR3 nucleotides are TGTGCCAGCAGTGCCCGACAGGGCGGCTATGGCTACACCTTC. Its translation is CASSARQGGYGYTF. The rearrangement links TRBV6-1 to TRBJ1-2, with 7 bases that match TRBD1. Trimming cost V 4 bases and J 4 bases; bases outside gene matches: 6. This CDR3 comprises 14 residues. Germline loops: CDR1 MNHNS, CDR2 SASEGT.

This clone was counted once. This chain uses TRBV9 with TRBJ2-3, with 7 bases identical to TRBD2. The ends lost 4 bases at V and 2 bases at J; junction bases unmatched: 7. The CDR3 loop spans 15 amino acids. Germline V lookup: CDR1 SGDLS, CDR2 YYNGEE. CDR3 sequence: CASSTGLADTDTQYF. CDR3 bases: TGTGCCAGCAGCACTGGCCTAGCGGACACAGATACGCAGTATTTT.

The V gene is TRBV29-1, the J gene TRBJ2-3, with 13 bases matching TRBD2. J gave up 1 base and V 7 bases, and 2 bases lay outside the gene matches. The germline CDR1 and CDR2 sequences are SQVTM and ANQGSEA. This CDR3 has 14 residues. The CDR3 here is CSGTSGGGTDTQYF. The DNA for the CDR3 is TGCAGCGGCACTAGCGGGGGGGGCACAGATACGCAGTATTTT.

The V and J genes are TRBV29-1 and TRBJ2-5, with 8 bases aligning to TRBD2. The CDR3 is made up of 14 amino acids. Losses at the gene ends were 6 bases for V and 7 bases for J; bases not matched to a gene: 13. The germline V gene encodes CDR1 SQVTM and CDR2 ANQGSEA. The chain's CDR3 is CSVLPGGARGTQYF. For the CDR3, the DNA is TGCAGCGTCCTTCCGGGGGGGGCTCGGGGGACCCAGTACTTC.

The sample holds one count of this clone. This rearrangement joins TRBV13 to TRBJ1-1; no clear D. This CDR3 contains 15 residues. The V end lost 4 bases, the J end lost 1 base, and 13 bases lay between the germline ends. Germline lookup yields CDR1 PRHDT and CDR2 FYEKMQ (reference sequence). The CDR3 region is CASSSQETENTEAFF. The CDR3, as DNA: TGTGCCAGCAGCTCCCAAGAAACAGAGAACACTGAAGCTTTCTTT.

Worth noting for this clone: The identical CDR3 is also encoded by other nucleotide sequences in the sample. The chain combines TRBV5-4 with TRBJ2-5; TRBD2 agrees at 13 bases. This CDR3 has 16 amino acids. The V gene end was trimmed by 4 bases and the J gene end by 5 bases; junction bases not matched to a gene: 8. Germline V lookup: CDR1 SGHNT, CDR2 YYREEE (reference sequence). The CDR3 here is CASSPTSGGAGETQYF. CDR3 nucleotides: TGTGCCAGCAGCCCAACTAGCGGGGGGGCCGGGGAGACCCAGTACTTC.

The rearrangement uses TRBV7-9 and TRBJ1-5, with D possibly being TRBD1 (6 bases). V lost 5 bases and J 7 bases, leaving 18 bases between the germline ends. The CDR3 has 15 amino acids. Germline lookup yields CDR1 SEHNR and CDR2 FQNEAQ (reference sequence). CDR3 residues: CASSEAHREGQPQHF. The CDR3 DNA sequence: TGTGCCAGCAGCGAGGCCCACAGGGAAGGGCAGCCCCAGCATTTT.

V is TRBV7-2 and J is TRBJ1-6; perhaps TRBD1 as D (5 bases). Deletions cut 3 bases from V and 9 bases from J, with 12 bases between. This CDR3 contains 14 residues. Germline V gene data show CDR1 as SGHTA and CDR2 as FQGNSA. The CDR3 bases are TGTGCCAGCAGCTTCCGGATAGGGGCTTCACCCCTCCACTTT. This translates into CASSFRIGASPLHF.

The chain is built from TRBV5-6 and TRBJ1-2, with D possibly TRBD1 on 5 matching bases. Germline CDR1 is SGHDT and CDR2 is YYEEEE. Trimming removed 1 base at V and 2 bases at J, with 9 bases between. This CDR3 is built from 14 residues. The CDR3 DNA follows: TGTGCCAGCAGCTTGACAGGCACAAACTATGGCTACACCTTC. This gives the protein CASSLTGTNYGYTF.

CDR3 coding DNA: TGTGCCAGCAGCTTGAACAGGGGGCCTGAAGCTTTCTTT. Protein product: CASSLNRGPEAFF. The V call is TRBV5-4, the J call TRBJ1-1; 9 bases agree with TRBD1. Germline CDR1 and CDR2: SGHNT and YYREEE (reference sequence). This CDR3 comprises 13 residues. The ends lost 1 base at V and 6 bases at J; junction bases unmatched: 1.

V gene TRBV5-6 combines with J gene TRBJ2-5; 9 bases are shared with TRBD1. Germline CDR1 SGHDT, CDR2 YYEEEE. Trimming at V came to 4 bases and at J to 4 bases, leaving 17 bases not matched to a gene. The CDR3 totals 18 residues. The chain's CDR3 is CASSNFRPGQGSGETQYF. The CDR3 coding sequence is TGTGCCAGCAGCAATTTTAGACCGGGACAGGGATCGGGAGAGACCCAGTACTTC.

This chain links TRBV6-5 with TRBJ1-2; the D is unclear. The CDR3 covers 12 residues. CDR1 and CDR2 from the germline V gene are MNHEY and SVGAGI. The V and J ends lost 6 bases and 3 bases respectively, with 8 bases between them. The CDR3 region is CASRESDYGYTF. In DNA form, the CDR3 reads TGTGCCAGCAGGGAGTCGGACTATGGCTACACCTTC.

This CDR3 is CASSPGGVDTEAFF. The CDR3 DNA reads as TGTGCCAGCTCACCGGGGGGAGTGGACACTGAAGCTTTCTTT. V and J are TRBV18 and TRBJ1-1; weak D call: TRBD1 (5 bases). The length of the CDR3 is 14 residues. V lost 3 bases and J 3 bases, leaving 11 bases between the germline ends. CDR1 and CDR2 from the germline V gene are KGHSH and LQKENI.

This chain joins TRBV5-4 and TRBJ2-7; 9 positions agree with TRBD2. The CDR3 spans 14 residues. With V trimmed by 4 bases and J by 4 bases, 6 bases remained unmatched. Germline V CDR1 and CDR2: SGHNT, YYREEE (reference sequence). DNA of the CDR3: TGTGCCAGCAGCCGACTAGCGGAAGTTTACGAGCAGTACTTC. It is translated as CASSRLAEVYEQYF.

This chain uses TRBV9 with TRBJ1-2; TRBD1 might be the D (6 bases). The germline CDR1 and CDR2 sequences are SGDLS and YYNGEE. V was clipped by 3 bases and J by 6 bases, with 21 bases between them. The CDR3 consists of 16 residues. The CDR3, as DNA: TGTGCCAGCAGCGGCGATCCGACAGGCCAGAGGAATGGCTACACCTTC. It encodes CASSGDPTGQRNGYTF.

This clone was seen only once. V and J are TRBV5-4 and TRBJ1-1, with 7 bases fitting TRBD1. CDR3 size: 15 residues. From germline, CDR1 is SGHNT and CDR2 YYREEE (reference sequence). The J segment lost 6 bases and the V segment lost 5 bases, leaving 13 bases of the junction unmatched. The CDR3 region is CASSPEGAPNPEAFF. CDR3 nucleotide sequence: TGTGCCAGCAGTCCCGAGGGGGCACCGAATCCTGAAGCTTTCTTT.

This sequence joins TRBV27 and TRBJ1-2; D might be TRBD1 (6 bases). Germline lookup yields CDR1 MNHEY and CDR2 SMNVEV (reference sequence). Trimming stripped 0 bases from V and 7 bases from J, with 15 bases between. The CDR3 length is 15 residues. The DNA of the CDR3 is TGTGCCAGCAGTTTATCAGGGGGATCGTTTTTTGGCTACACCTTC. This encodes CASSLSGGSFFGYTF.

The chain employs TRBV7-9 and TRBJ1-1; perhaps TRBD1 as D (5 bases). Germline CDR1 reads SEHNR; CDR2 reads FQNEAQ (reference sequence). This CDR3 has 14 amino acids. Trimming cost V 3 bases and J 1 base, with 9 bases left between them. The CDR3 spells CASSLGGWNTEAFF. The CDR3 DNA is TGTGCCAGCAGCTTGGGGGGTTGGAACACTGAAGCTTTCTTT.

This sequence joins TRBV11-2 and TRBJ2-2; 11 positions match TRBD1. This CDR3 is built from 15 residues. The germline gives CDR1 SGHAT, CDR2 FQNNGV. V shed 3 bases and J 6 bases; nucleotides not matched to a gene: 3. CDR3 DNA: TGTGCCAGCAGCTTGGGACAGGGGGGTCCCGGGGAGCTGTTTTTT. Its translation: CASSLGQGGPGELFF.

This clone was counted between two and nine times. The CDR3 spells CASSYSITGNTEAFF. CDR3 nucleotides: TGTGCCAGCAGTTACTCGATAACGGGGAACACTGAAGCTTTCTTT. J is TRBJ1-1 and V is TRBV6-5; no firm D call. The CDR3 runs 15 residues. V was cut by 0 bases and J by 1 base, with 9 bases left in between. The V gene's germline CDR1 is MNHEY and CDR2 SVGAGI.

The chain recombines TRBV19 with TRBJ1-3; D gene ambiguous. This CDR3 has 15 residues. The ends were cut back, 3 bases at V and 3 bases at J, with 12 bases in the middle. The germline CDR1 and CDR2 sequences are LNHDA and SQIVND (reference sequence). The CDR3 region has the DNA TGTGCCAGTAGTATCGAGGTTTCGAATGGAAACACCATATATTTT. Protein product: CASSIEVSNGNTIYF.

The chain joins TRBV27 to TRBJ2-1; D may be TRBD2 (5 bases). Germline CDR1 MNHEY, CDR2 SMNVEV (reference sequence). Trimming took off 3 bases at V and 4 bases at J, with 13 bases between the two ends. The CDR3 has 15 residues. The CDR3 spells CASSFSGSRYNEQFF. The CDR3 DNA reads TGTGCCAGCAGTTTCAGTGGGAGTAGGTACAATGAGCAGTTCTTC.

In this sample, this clone turned up a few times. The chain has TRBV11-2 and TRBJ2-5; D perhaps matches TRBD1 (5 bases). Germline V gene data show CDR1 as SGHAT and CDR2 as FQNNGV. The V end lost 3 bases, the J end lost 1 base, and 6 bases lay between the germline ends. The CDR3 is 13 residues long. The CDR3 reads CASSFDSQETQYF. CDR3 bases: TGTGCCAGCAGCTTCGACAGCCAAGAGACCCAGTACTTC.

The chain joins TRBV10-3 to TRBJ1-5, with D unclear. This CDR3 is 14 amino acids long. V lost 8 bases, J lost 1 base, and 12 bases lay in between. Per the germline V gene, CDR1 is ENHRY and CDR2 is SYGVKD. DNA for the CDR3: TGTGCCATCCGGGAGGGATCGAGCAATCAGCCCCAGCATTTT. Residues: CAIREGSSNQPQHF.

This chain joins TRBV7-9 and TRBJ1-2, with D perhaps TRBD1 (6 bases). The ends were cut back, 4 bases at V and 4 bases at J, with 10 bases in the middle. This CDR3 is built from 13 residues. Germline loops: CDR1 SEHNR, CDR2 FQNEAQ (reference sequence). The CDR3 DNA sequence: TGTGCCAGCAGCTCCAGGACAGCCTATGGCTACACCTTC. Translating gives CASSSRTAYGYTF.

The chain recombines TRBV11-1 with TRBJ2-3; TRBD2 matches 11 bases. The CDR3 is 16 amino acids. V lost 1 base to trimming and J lost 6 bases; unmatched junction nucleotides: 6. The V gene's germline CDR1 is SGHAT and CDR2 FQDESV (reference sequence). The DNA for the CDR3 is TGTGCCAGCAGCTTAGTGCCGACTAGCGGGGTTGATACGCAGTATTTT. Translating gives CASSLVPTSGVDTQYF. The variable domain in full, completed from reference TRBV11-1 and TRBJ2-3, reads EAEVAQSPRYKITEKSQAVAFWCDPISGHATLYWYRQILGQGPELLVQFQDESVVDDSQLPKDRFSAERLKGVDSTLKIQPAELGDSAMYLCASSLVPTSGVDTQYFGPGTRLTVL.

This chain joins TRBV4-2 and TRBJ1-2, with D possibly being TRBD1 (5 bases). This CDR3 region has 14 residues. V was pared by 2 bases and J by 4 bases, with 11 bases between. Germline V CDR1 and CDR2: LGHNA, YNFKEQ. Here the CDR3 reads CASSQRQLPYGYTF. The CDR3 bases are TGTGCCAGCAGCCAAAGACAGCTTCCCTATGGCTACACCTTC.

The chain uses TRBV7-9 and TRBJ2-1; tentative D call: TRBD1 (6 bases). CDR1 and CDR2 from the germline V gene are SEHNR and FQNEAQ (reference sequence). This CDR3 spans 15 amino acids. Trimming pared 6 bases from V and 1 base from J, leaving 13 bases between. CDR3 sequence: CASRLKGVSYNEQFF. CDR3 DNA sequence: TGTGCCAGCAGGCTAAAGGGGGTATCCTACAATGAGCAGTTCTTC.

In its sample, this clone was seen a few times. The chain has TRBV5-1 and TRBJ1-2, with no clear D. The germline V gene has CDR1 SGHRS and CDR2 YFSETQ. V dropped 1 base and J dropped 0 bases, with 7 bases sitting between them. CDR3 size: 14 residues. The CDR3 nucleotides are TGCGCCAGCAGCTTGTTGGCAGCTAACTATGGCTACACCTTC. Amino acids: CASSLLAANYGYTF.